The next 26 T cell receptor beta chains were all read from a single sample in a study of CD8 T cells in Susac syndrome. RNA totalling about 0.45 to 1 ug underwent reverse transcription with random hexamers. TCRdb redid the calling of the immunoSEQ multiplex PCR reads with MiXCR, one entry per CDR3 protein. Seen here are hundreds of thousands of distinct CDR3 sequences, approximately 94% observed once, and the top ten hold around 0.15%. Sample: CD4+ T cells from PBMCs. These receptors were collected from a human donor with Susac syndrome.

The V and J genes are TRBV7-9 and TRBJ2-5; the D gene is possibly TRBD1 (6 bases). The CDR3 has 14 amino acids. Deletions cut 6 bases from V and 0 bases from J, with 11 bases between. In germline, CDR1 is SEHNR, CDR2 FQNEAQ (reference sequence). CDR3 DNA sequence: TGTGCCAGCAGGATGGGGGCGTACCAAGAGACCCAGTACTTC. Protein product: CASRMGAYQETQYF.

The chain joins TRBV7-8 to TRBJ2-3; either TRBD1 or TRBD2 may fit D (5 bases each). The CDR3 totals 15 residues. CDR1 is SGHVS, CDR2 FQNEAQ, per germline. Deletions cut 0 bases from V and 1 base from J, with 8 bases between. Here the CDR3 DNA reads TGTGCCAGCAGCTTAGCTTTGGGACGCACAGATACGCAGTATTTT. Its protein product is CASSLALGRTDTQYF.

This sequence joins TRBV5-1 and TRBJ2-3; D is unclear. This CDR3 has 12 residues. Trimming shortened V by 7 bases and J by 6 bases, and 12 bases separated the two germline ends. Germline V gene data show CDR1 as SGHRS and CDR2 as YFSETQ. CDR3 sequence reads: CASGTYQDTQYF. CDR3 bases: TGCGCCAGCGGAACATATCAGGATACGCAGTATTTT.

V and J are TRBV5-1 and TRBJ2-7; D may match TRBD1 or TRBD2 (5 bases each). The ends were cut back, 4 bases at V and 2 bases at J, with 10 bases in the middle. CDR1 is SGHRS, CDR2 YFSETQ, per germline. The CDR3 has 13 amino acids. The CDR3 DNA reads as TGCGCCAGCAGCACTGGGGGTCCCTACGAGCAGTACTTC. Translating it yields CASSTGGPYEQYF.

In the case of this clonotype: One junction end does not reproduce the germline sequence, and a read error may be involved. The V gene is TRBV30, the J gene TRBJ2-7, with D possibly TRBD2 on 5 matching bases. There are 12 residues in the CDR3. CDR1 and CDR2 (germline): GTSNPN, SVGIG (reference sequence). In nucleotides, the CDR3 is TGTGCCTGGAGTAGGACTCAATACGAGCAGCACTTC. This gives the protein CAWSRTQYEQHF.

V usage is TRBV6-5 and J usage is TRBJ1-1; D gene unclear. There are 15 residues in the CDR3. From germline, CDR1 is MNHEY and CDR2 SVGAGI. V lost 6 bases, J lost 0 bases, and 14 bases lay in between. The CDR3 nucleotides read TGTGCCAGCAGGCCCTCCCCCGGGGTGAACACTGAAGCTTTCTTT. Protein: CASRPSPGVNTEAFF.

The chain carries TRBV20-1 and TRBJ1-1; no reliable D call. The ends were cut back, 4 bases at V and 0 bases at J, with 15 bases in the middle. The CDR3 is made up of 15 amino acids. CDR1 is DFQATT, CDR2 SNEGSKA, per germline (reference sequence). The CDR3 DNA follows: TGCAGTGCTACAGGCGACGTCCAATTGAACACTGAAGCTTTCTTT. Protein product: CSATGDVQLNTEAFF.

The V gene is TRBV6-2 or TRBV6-3, the J gene TRBJ2-7; D unclear. CDR3 size: 11 residues. With 5 bases removed from V and 4 bases from J, the gap between germline ends came to 6 bases. Germline loops: CDR1 MNHEY, CDR2 SVGEGT. The CDR3 here is CASSPRYEQYF. CDR3 DNA sequence: TGTGCCAGCAGTCCCAGATACGAGCAGTACTTC.

The chain employs TRBV2 and TRBJ1-5; 12 bases are a match to TRBD1. Germline V gene data show CDR1 as SNHLY and CDR2 as FYNNEI. V dropped 7 bases and J dropped 0; count of bases not matched to a gene: 16. The CDR3 is 20 residues long. The chain's CDR3 is CASTPFKGTGGGYSNQPQHF. The CDR3, as DNA: TGTGCCAGCACCCCATTCAAAGGGACAGGGGGCGGCTATAGCAATCAGCCCCAGCATTTT.

The chain joins TRBV11-2 to TRBJ2-1; D unclear. Looked up from germline, CDR1 is SGHAT and CDR2 is FQNNGV. This CDR3 is built from 16 residues. V lost 0 bases and J lost 5, with 14 bases in between. The CDR3, as DNA: TGTGCCAGCAGCTTAGAGGGTGGGGTCCTAAACAATGAGCAGTTCTTC. It translates to CASSLEGGVLNNEQFF.

J is TRBJ1-1 and V is TRBV29-1; unclear D gene. Germline values: CDR1 SQVTM, CDR2 ANQGSEA. This CDR3 has 13 amino acids. The germline V and J ends were trimmed by 7 bases and 1 base, with 13 bases remaining between them. In DNA, the CDR3 is TGCAGCGGAGACCAACTTAGGAACACTGAAGCTTTCTTT. It translates to CSGDQLRNTEAFF.

This chain joins TRBV3-1 and TRBJ1-6; D is perhaps TRBD1 (5 bases). The CDR3 sequence is 16 residues long. Germline assignment: CDR1 LGHDT and CDR2 YNNKEL (reference sequence). Trimming cost V 3 bases and J 6 bases, with 15 bases left between them. In DNA form, the CDR3 reads TGTGCCAGCAGCCATTCAACAGGTGGGGTTAATTCACCCCTCCACTTT. It encodes CASSHSTGGVNSPLHF.

This sequence joins TRBV7-2 and TRBJ1-1, with no clear D. Per the germline V gene, CDR1 is SGHTA and CDR2 is FQGNSA. V was shortened by 5 bases and J by 3 bases, with 16 bases between the two germline ends. This CDR3 is built from 15 residues. CDR3: CASSPLGLLDTEAFF. For the CDR3, the DNA is TGTGCCAGCAGCCCCCTTGGCCTATTAGACACTGAAGCTTTCTTT.

The V and J genes are TRBV2 and TRBJ1-4; D possibly corresponds to TRBD1 (5 bases). Germline CDR1 SNHLY, CDR2 FYNNEI. The CDR3 covers 12 residues. The V end lost 8 bases, the J end lost 8 bases, and 12 bases lay between the germline ends. The CDR3 is CASASREEKLFF. CDR3 nucleotide sequence: TGTGCCAGCGCCAGCAGGGAAGAAAAACTGTTTTTT.

CDR3 coding DNA: TGTGCCAGCAGTTATCATCTCGGGGGTCTGTACGAGCAGTACTTC. Protein sequence: CASSYHLGGLYEQYF. The rearrangement uses TRBV6-2 or TRBV6-3 and TRBJ2-7, with D perhaps matching TRBD2 (6 bases). Germline-derived CDR1 and CDR2 are MNHEY and SVGEGT. This CDR3 has 15 residues. V was cut by 3 bases and J by 4 bases, with 16 bases left in between.

The V and J genes are TRBV12-3 or TRBV12-4 and TRBJ2-1; 9 bases are shared with TRBD1. The CDR3 loop spans 14 amino acids. Trimming removed 5 bases from V and 6 bases from J; junction bases left unmatched: 5. CDR3 residues: CASSHRDRVNEQFF. As DNA, the CDR3 is TGTGCCAGCAGTCACCGGGACAGGGTCAATGAGCAGTTCTTC.

J is TRBJ2-7 and V is TRBV13, with D possibly TRBD2 on 6 matching bases. The CDR3 covers 13 residues. V lost 2 bases, J lost 7 bases, and 12 bases lay in between. Germline V gene data show CDR1 as PRHDT and CDR2 as FYEKMQ (reference sequence). The CDR3 region is CASSLFGAGEQYF. DNA of the CDR3: TGTGCCAGCAGCTTATTCGGAGCGGGTGAGCAGTACTTC. Full variable domain (outside the CDR3, taken from reference TRBV13 and TRBJ2-7): AAGVIQSPRHLIKEKRETATLKCYPIPRHDTVYWYQQGPGQDPQFLISFYEKMQSDKGSIPDRFSAQQFSDYHSELNMSSLELGDSALYFCASSLFGAGEQYFGPGTRLTVT.

This clonotype appeared once. The V call is TRBV6-5, the J call TRBJ2-7; 9 bases agree with TRBD1. This CDR3 region has 16 residues. Trimming removed 4 bases from V and 3 bases from J; junction bases left unmatched: 10. The V gene's germline CDR1 is MNHEY and CDR2 SVGAGI. The CDR3 DNA reads as TGTGCCAGCAGTTCCACAGGGGGCTCCCCTTACTACGAGCAGTACTTC. Amino acid sequence: CASSSTGGSPYYEQYF.

This chain links TRBV25-1 with TRBJ1-5; possibly TRBD1 for D (6 bases). V lost 4 bases and J lost 0, with 13 bases in between. CDR3 size: 16 residues. CDR1 and CDR2 (germline): MGHDK, SYGVNS. The CDR3 loop reads CASSGYRDNSNQPQHF. CDR3 DNA: TGTGCCAGCAGTGGATACAGGGACAATAGCAATCAGCCCCAGCATTTT.

V gene TRBV29-1 combines with J gene TRBJ2-3; D might be TRBD1 or TRBD2, each matching 5 bases. V lost 4 bases and J 2 bases, leaving 7 bases between the germline ends. The CDR3 is made up of 12 amino acids. The germline V gene encodes CDR1 SQVTM and CDR2 ANQGSEA. Here the CDR3 reads CSVGDPTDTQYF. In DNA, the CDR3 is TGCAGCGTTGGGGACCCCACAGATACGCAGTATTTT.

J is TRBJ2-5 and V is TRBV25-1; D could derive from TRBD1 or TRBD2 (6 bases each). Germline assignment: CDR1 MGHDK and CDR2 SYGVNS. There are 16 residues in the CDR3. Between the trimmed V and J ends, which lost 4 bases and 1 base, there was a span of 16 bases. The CDR3: CASSADKGGRQETQYF. The CDR3 DNA sequence: TGTGCCAGCAGTGCCGATAAAGGGGGGCGCCAAGAGACCCAGTACTTC.

The chain combines TRBV12-3 or TRBV12-4 with TRBJ2-1; the D gene could be TRBD1 or TRBD2 (5 bases each). The CDR3 has 12 residues. V lost 4 bases, J lost 10 bases, and 11 bases lay in between. For the CDR3, the DNA is TGTGCCAGCAGTTCTACCGGGACCGAGCAGTTCTTC. This encodes CASSSTGTEQFF.

This chain uses TRBV7-9 with TRBJ1-5; D may be TRBD1 (5 bases). CDR3 length equals 15 residues. V lost 5 bases and J 1 base, leaving 12 bases between the germline ends. CDR1 SEHNR and CDR2 FQNEAQ come from the germline V gene (reference sequence). Here the CDR3 reads CASSVSGASNQPQHF. For the CDR3, the DNA is TGTGCCAGCAGCGTCTCCGGGGCGAGCAATCAGCCCCAGCATTTT.

The chain employs TRBV25-1 and TRBJ1-6; D gene uncertain. The CDR3 runs to 13 residues. The germline V gene has CDR1 MGHDK and CDR2 SYGVNS. V lost 4 bases to trimming and J lost 10 bases, with 11 bases between them. The CDR3 here is CASSGGLGSPLHF. In nucleotides, the CDR3 is TGTGCCAGCAGTGGAGGTTTGGGGTCACCCCTCCACTTT.

The gene calls are TRBV30 and TRBJ2-7; a weak D match, TRBD1 (5 bases). Germline-derived CDR1 and CDR2 are GTSNPN and SVGIG (reference sequence). The CDR3 runs to 17 residues. Trimming cost V 0 bases and J 0 bases, with 18 bases left between them. In DNA, the CDR3 is TGTGCCTGGAGTGTTTACCCTGACAGCTCGAGCTCCTACGAGCAGTACTTC. It yields the protein CAWSVYPDSSSSYEQYF.

The chain joins TRBV11-1 to TRBJ2-7, with unresolved D. The CDR3 consists of 17 residues. CDR1 is SGHAT, CDR2 FQDESV, per germline (reference sequence). Trimming removed 1 base at V and 1 base at J, with 17 bases between. The CDR3 nucleotides read TGTGCCAGCAGCTTAGGTTTGGTGGTGGGCGGATCCTACGAGCAGTACTTC. Translating gives CASSLGLVVGGSYEQYF.